This is a list of T cell receptor beta chains from one sample in a study of cytomegalovirus exposure and HLA in healthy donors. Profiling relied on immunoSEQ multiplex PCR, and the TCRdb table lists in-frame clones only, not all of them. Among fewer than 90,000 clones listed, 84% were seen once. What was sequenced was PBMCs. All receptors come from a woman under 30 in good health and CMV-seropositive. CDR3s include the opening cysteine and the closing phenylalanine or tryptophan. A D gene is named only where the DNA matches it firmly. A clone size is listed for some rows: how often the clone was seen (once, few, many), or a class if it is expanded.

d_call clone_size j_call v_call cdr3_aa cdr3_nt
TRBD2 - TRBJ2-1 TRBV2 CASSVAGVSYNEQFF TGTGCCAGCAGCGTAGCGGGGGTCTCCTACAATGAGCAGTTCTTC
- - TRBJ1-2 TRBV4-1 CASSPPRVF TGCGCCAGCAGCCCCCCCCGGGTCTTC
TRBD1 - TRBJ1-2 TRBV6-5 CASSYSIHRGNYGYTF TGTGCCAGCAGTTACTCGATTCACAGGGGGAACTATGGCTACACCTTC
TRBD2 - TRBJ2-1 TRBV4-2 CASSQVARGNNEQFF TGTGCCAGCAGCCAAGTCGCGCGGGGGAACAATGAGCAGTTCTTC
TRBD2 once TRBJ2-3 TRBV4-2 CASSRGLAGGPSTDTQYF TGTGCCAGCAGCCGCGGACTAGCGGGGGGCCCTAGCACAGATACGCAGTATTTT
TRBD1 - TRBJ1-1 TRBV9 CASSGRQGANTEAFF TGTGCCAGCAGCGGACGTCAGGGGGCCAACACTGAAGCTTTCTTT
TRBD1 few TRBJ1-3 TRBV30 CAWATGGSGNTIYF TGTGCCTGGGCGACAGGGGGCTCTGGAAACACCATATATTTT
TRBD1 - TRBJ2-7 TRBV10-2 CASRDRDRGLYEQYF TGCGCCAGCAGGGACCGGGACAGGGGGCTCTACGAGCAGTACTTC
- - TRBJ2-7 TRBV20-1 CSARGFYEQYF TGCAGTGCTAGGGGCTTCTACGAGCAGTACTTC
TRBD1 - TRBJ2-4 TRBV5-8 CASSLTGGAAKNIQYF TGTGCCAGCAGCTTAACAGGGGGAGCCGCCAAAAACATTCAGTACTTC
TRBD1 - TRBJ2-1 TRBV9 CASSSGFGTGVYGEQFF TGTGCCAGCAGCTCAGGGTTCGGGACAGGGGTTTACGGGGAGCAGTTCTTC
- - TRBJ1-5 TRBV6-6 CASRGGDQPQHF TGTGCCAGCAGGGGGGGGGATCAGCCCCAGCATTTT
- - TRBJ1-5 TRBV30 CAWSPSGRNQPQHF TGTGCCTGGAGTCCCTCCGGGAGGAATCAGCCCCAGCATTTT